Included here is one T cell receptor (beta chain) sequence, with context. This sample was taken from a study of blood T cell repertoires in COVID-19. Study details: PBMCs, B-cell-depleted T cells, or T cells provided the cDNA or gDNA that made up the material.

Trimming stripped 0 bases from V and 4 bases from J, with 7 bases between. Germline values: CDR1 SGDLS, CDR2 YYNGEE. There are 13 residues in the CDR3. Participant age was roughly 18 to 89 years, and participants resided in fewer than 30 US areas. Participants' own reports of clinical history determined their cohort assignment. Method: immunoSEQ multiplex PCR; TCRdb's copy keeps in-frame clones and lacks some. This table has a few hundred thousand clones, 90% to 95% appearing once. This TCR came from a human donor in a cohort exposed to, infected with or recovered from COVID-19 (not recorded which). The donor label of this sample is uncertain. The sequenced sample consisted of PBMCs or T cells enriched from blood (not recorded which). The chain carries TRBV9 and TRBJ2-5; maybe TRBD2 (5 bases). The CDR3 sequence: CASSVAAGETQYF. In nucleotides, the CDR3 is TGTGCCAGCAGCGTAGCGGCGGGAGAGACCCAGTACTTC.